What follows is one T cell receptor (beta chain) and its context. Its antigen is not identified. Germline V gene data show CDR1 as SGDLS and CDR2 as YYNGEE. V lost 2 bases and J lost 2, with 11 bases in between. The CDR3 has 15 residues. This entry is derived from a study of cytomegalovirus exposure and HLA in healthy donors. Broader study findings: The study put 150 to 200 TCR beta chains on its list as cytomegalovirus-associated.

The PCR contained 60 Vbeta and 13 Jbeta primers. The protocol was immunoSEQ multiplex PCR, while the TCRdb copy is restricted to in-frame clones and leaves out a portion. The sample lists over 130,000 clones; about three fifths were seen once. Sequencing was done on a sample of PBMCs. This TCR was recovered from a woman aged 55-75 years in good health and CMV-seropositive. The chain joins TRBV9 to TRBJ2-1; the D gene is possibly TRBD2 (6 bases). CDR3 amino acids: CASSVTSSPYNEQFF. CDR3 sequence (DNA): TGTGCCAGCAGCGTTACTAGCAGCCCCTACAATGAGCAGTTCTTC.